These 6 T cell receptor beta chains came from one sample sequenced in a study of cytomegalovirus exposure and HLA in healthy donors. PCR was performed using 60 Vbeta and 13 Jbeta primers. The table came from immunoSEQ multiplex PCR; TCRdb's copy has only in-frame clones and leaves some out. The table lists roughly 180,000 clones, around four fifths of them singletons. The sequenced sample consisted of PBMCs. These receptors originate from a man aged 25-45 years in good health and CMV-seronegative.

V is TRBV28 and J is TRBJ2-1; a weak D match, TRBD2 (7 bases). V lost 3 bases and J 0 bases, leaving 21 bases between the germline ends. This CDR3 region has 19 residues. Germline V gene data show CDR1 as MDHEN and CDR2 as SYDVKM. CDR3 nucleotide sequence: TGTGCCAGCAGTTTGAAGGGGGGGGGTTCGCGAGGCTCCTACAATGAGCAGTTCTTC. It translates to CASSLKGGGSRGSYNEQFF.

This clone came up a few times. The rearrangement uses TRBV27 and TRBJ2-3; 10 bases agree with TRBD2. The CDR3 length is 16 residues. The germline CDR1 and CDR2 sequences are MNHEY and SMNVEV (reference sequence). V lost 2 bases, J lost 6 bases, and 8 bases stayed unmatched. CDR3 region: CASSLHGTSVGDTQYF. The CDR3 DNA sequence: TGTGCCAGCAGTTTACACGGGACTAGCGTAGGGGATACGCAGTATTTT.

This clone has a single count. This chain connects TRBV28 to TRBJ1-1; D might be TRBD1 (6 bases). There are 14 residues in the CDR3. Per the germline V gene, CDR1 is MDHEN and CDR2 is SYDVKM. Trimming left V 7 bases short and J 4 bases short, with 16 bases between. CDR3 residues: CASTITQGLTEAFF. CDR3 in DNA: TGTGCCAGCACCATAACTCAGGGGCTCACTGAAGCTTTCTTT.

The V gene is TRBV6-5, the J gene TRBJ1-5, with 7 bases lining up with TRBD1. V lost 6 bases and J lost 7; bases outside the gene matches: 9. The CDR3 covers 14 residues. Germline V CDR1 and CDR2: MNHEY, SVGAGI. Written as DNA, the CDR3 is TGTGCCAGCAGCCGACAGGGAGTTGGCCAGCCCCAGCATTTT. It is translated as CASSRQGVGQPQHF.

This rearrangement joins TRBV30 to TRBJ2-1, with a weak D call TRBD2 (6 bases). Trimming took 8 bases from V and 6 from J, leaving 14 bases between them. The germline CDR1 and CDR2 sequences are GTSNPN and SVGIG (reference sequence). This CDR3 is 12 amino acids long. The CDR3 protein is CARASAVNEQFF. CDR3 nucleotide sequence: TGTGCCCGGGCTAGCGCGGTCAATGAGCAGTTCTTC.

A single count supports this clone. The chain combines TRBV9 with TRBJ2-5, with 14 positions matching TRBD2. The CDR3 totals 19 residues. V dropped 0 bases and J dropped 0; count of bases not matched to a gene: 7. Germline assignment: CDR1 SGDLS and CDR2 YYNGEE. The CDR3 sequence: CASSVGLAGGAWYQETQYF. The CDR3 coding sequence is TGTGCCAGCAGCGTAGGACTAGCGGGGGGGGCTTGGTACCAAGAGACCCAGTACTTC.